The rows below give T cell receptor beta chains drawn from one sample of a study of cytomegalovirus exposure and HLA in healthy donors. Libraries were prepared by immunoSEQ multiplex PCR; TCRdb keeps only in-frame clonotypes and omits some of them. The table includes about 140,000 clones, 80% detected once. The sample comprised PBMCs. These receptors all come from a man in his forties or fifties in good health and CMV-seropositive. CDR3s include the opening cysteine and the closing phenylalanine or tryptophan. A D gene is named only where the DNA matches it firmly. Clone size is given for some rows only: seen once, a few or many times, or a class if the clone is expanded.

clone size | J gene | D gene | V gene | CDR3 protein | CDR3 DNA
. | TRBJ2-7 | TRBD2 | TRBV15 | CATSRDRGGSLREQYF | TGTGCCACCAGCAGAGATCGGGGGGGGAGTCTGCGGGAGCAGTACTTC
once | TRBJ1-3 | . | TRBV4-3 | CASSQELRGNTIYF | TGCGCCAGCAGCCAAGAGTTGAGGGGAAACACCATATATTTT
. | TRBJ1-4 | TRBD1 | TRBV11-3 | CASSSGQAEKLFF | TGTGCCAGCAGCTCGGGACAGGCCGAAAAACTGTTTTTT
. | TRBJ1-4 | . | TRBV25-1 | CASTTGGHEKLFF | TGTGCCAGCACCACTGGGGGCCATGAAAAACTGTTTTTT
. | TRBJ2-3 | . | TRBV7-2 | CASSLEGRGTDTQYF | TGTGCCAGCAGCTTAGAAGGCAGGGGTACAGATACGCAGTATTTT
once | TRBJ2-7 | TRBD2 | TRBV4-1 | CASSQGTSALEQYF | TGCGCCAGCAGCCAAGGGACTAGCGCCCTGGAGCAGTACTTC
. | TRBJ2-7 | TRBD2 | TRBV6-1 | CASSDPAGGGAYEQYF | TGTGCCAGCAGTGACCCTGCGGGAGGGGGCGCTTACGAGCAGTACTTC
. | TRBJ2-2 | TRBD2 | TRBV7-3 | CASRRTSGTNTGELFF | TGTGCCAGCAGGCGGACTAGCGGAACGAACACCGGGGAGCTGTTTTTT
. | TRBJ1-1 | . | TRBV29-1 | CSVERTGTMNTEAFF | TGCAGCGTGGAAAGAACAGGGACCATGAACACTGAAGCTTTCTTT
. | TRBJ1-1 | . | TRBV6-6 | CASSYSVDTEAFF | TGTGCCAGCAGTTACTCCGTTGACACTGAAGCTTTCTTT
. | TRBJ2-3 | TRBD2 | TRBV7-9 | CASSLLAGEGDTQYF | TGTGCCAGCAGCTTATTAGCGGGGGAGGGAGATACGCAGTATTTT
. | TRBJ1-5 | TRBD1 | TRBV4-1 | CASSQHGQGVVNQPQHF | TGCGCCAGCAGCCAGCACGGACAGGGAGTAGTAAATCAGCCCCAGCATTTT
. | TRBJ2-2 | TRBD1 | TRBV5-4 | CASSDWTGGGFGTGELFF | TGTGCCAGCAGCGACTGGACAGGGGGCGGATTTGGCACCGGGGAGCTGTTTTTT
. | TRBJ1-4 | . | TRBV4-1 | CASSQGPSSGNEKLFF | TGCGCCAGCAGCCAAGGGCCTTCCAGCGGGAATGAAAAACTGTTTTTT
. | TRBJ1-2 | . | TRBV7-9 | CASSLHGGGYTF | TGTGCCAGCAGCCTCCACGGGGGGGGCTACACCTTC
. | TRBJ1-4 | . | TRBV30 | CAWSVQVNEKLFF | TGTGCCTGGAGTGTACAAGTTAATGAAAAACTGTTTTTT
. | TRBJ2-7 | . | TRBV10-3 | CAISELVDSYEQYF | TGTGCCATCAGTGAGTTGGTAGATAGCTACGAGCAGTACTTC
. | TRBJ2-7 | . | TRBV4-3 | CASSQRLMAGASSYEQYF | TGCGCCAGCAGCCAACGGTTGATGGCGGGGGCGAGCTCCTACGAGCAGTACTTC
once | TRBJ1-1 | TRBD1 | TRBV29-1 | CSVVQGASWNTGAFF | TGCAGCGTCGTACAGGGGGCTTCTTGGAACACTGGAGCTTTCTTT
. | TRBJ2-7 | TRBD2 | TRBV29-1 | CSVGLAGEPYEQYF | TGCAGCGTCGGACTAGCGGGAGAACCCTACGAGCAGTACTTC
few | TRBJ2-7 | TRBD2 | TRBV6-6 | CASSSDSGRAPYEQYF | TGTGCCAGCAGTTCCGATAGCGGGAGGGCCCCCTACGAGCAGTACTTC
. | TRBJ1-2 | . | TRBV30 | CAWSVGGGGYTF | TGTGCCTGGAGTGTGGGGGGGGGTGGCTACACCTTC
. | TRBJ1-5 | . | TRBV28 | CASSFWVGQGSNQPQHF | TGTGCCAGCAGTTTTTGGGTAGGGCAGGGATCAAATCAGCCCCAGCATTTT
. | TRBJ1-3 | . | TRBV6-5 | CASSYSTGFGNTIYF | TGTGCCAGCAGTTACTCAACAGGGTTCGGAAACACCATATATTTT
. | TRBJ1-2 | . | TRBV6-1 | CASSLNRGRDYTF | TGTGCCAGCAGTTTGAATAGGGGCAGGGACTACACCTTC